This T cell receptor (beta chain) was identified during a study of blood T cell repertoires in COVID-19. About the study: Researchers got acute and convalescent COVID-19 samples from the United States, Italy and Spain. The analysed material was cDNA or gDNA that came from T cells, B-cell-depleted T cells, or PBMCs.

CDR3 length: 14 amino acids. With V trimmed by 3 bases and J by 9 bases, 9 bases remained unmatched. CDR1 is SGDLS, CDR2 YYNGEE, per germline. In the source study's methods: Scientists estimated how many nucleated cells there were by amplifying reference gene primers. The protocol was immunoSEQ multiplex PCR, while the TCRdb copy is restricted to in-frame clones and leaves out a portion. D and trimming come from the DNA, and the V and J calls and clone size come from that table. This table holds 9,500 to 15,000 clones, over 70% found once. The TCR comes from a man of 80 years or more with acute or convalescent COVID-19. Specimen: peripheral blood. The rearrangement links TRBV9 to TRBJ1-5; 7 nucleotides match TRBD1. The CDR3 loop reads CASSGGTEIRPQHF. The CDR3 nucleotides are TGTGCCAGCAGCGGAGGGACAGAGATTCGGCCCCAGCATTTT. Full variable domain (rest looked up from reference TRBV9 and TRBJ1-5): DSGVTQTPKHLITATGQRVTLRCSPRSGDLSVYWYQQSLDQGLQFLIQYYNGEERAKGNILERFSAQQFPDLHSELNLSSLELGDSALYFCASSGGTEIRPQHFGDGTRLSIL.